Each of the 19 T cell receptor beta chains below was sequenced from the same sample in a study of shared clonotypes between healthy human individuals. Sequencing used immunoSEQ multiplex PCR; TCRdb keeps in-frame clones, though not all of them. The sample holds around 2.5 million clones; 93% are singletons and the top ten take about 0.34%. The specimen was naive CD4+ T cells from PBMCs. Stated subset: CD45RA+ positively selected. These receptors all come from a man between 18 and 29 years old in good health. Some clones in this sample may be carry-over from other donors' samples.

The V and J genes are TRBV19 and TRBJ2-2; tentatively, D is TRBD1 (6 bases). The V gene's germline CDR1 is LNHDA and CDR2 SQIVND (reference sequence). V was cut by 7 bases and J by 6 bases, with 21 bases left in between. The CDR3 has 16 residues. Here the CDR3 DNA reads TGTGCCAGTACCACTCAGGGCAGGGGTTTTCCCGGGGAGCTGTTTTTT. This translates into CASTTQGRGFPGELFF.

The table lists this clone with a count of one. The chain couples TRBV4-1 to TRBJ1-5, with a weak D call TRBD1 (5 bases). The length of the CDR3 is 16 residues. Trimming took off 1 base at V and 4 bases at J, with 14 bases between the two ends. CDR1 and CDR2 from the germline V gene are MGHRA and YSYEKL. CDR3 DNA sequence: TGCGCCAGCAGCCAAGGTACCAGGGTGGAAAATCAGCCCCAGCATTTT. It codes for CASSQGTRVENQPQHF.

This clone came up once. The V gene is TRBV7-2, the J gene TRBJ2-2, with TRBD1 matching over 11 bases. This CDR3 contains 14 residues. Looked up from germline, CDR1 is SGHTA and CDR2 is FQGNSA. V lost 5 bases to trimming and J lost 6 bases; unmatched junction nucleotides: 2. The CDR3 DNA is TGTGCCAGCAGCCCGGACAGGGGGCCCGGGGAGCTGTTTTTT. The encoded protein is CASSPDRGPGELFF.

This chain joins TRBV2 and TRBJ1-3; D perhaps matches TRBD1 (6 bases). CDR3 length: 15 amino acids. CDR1 and CDR2 from the germline V gene are SNHLY and FYNNEI. V was clipped by 7 bases and J by 0 bases, with 13 bases between them. The CDR3 is CASTVGQTSGNTIYF. The DNA of the CDR3 is TGTGCCAGCACCGTGGGACAAACCTCTGGAAACACCATATATTTT.

V and J are TRBV7-3 and TRBJ2-1; D is ambiguous. V was cut by 1 base and J by 6 bases, with 7 bases left in between. Germline-derived CDR1 and CDR2 are SGHTA and FQGTGA. The CDR3 covers 13 residues. In DNA form, the CDR3 reads TGTGCCAGCAGCTTAAAACCTGCCAATGAGCAGTTCTTC. Amino acids: CASSLKPANEQFF.

The chain carries TRBV30 and TRBJ2-7; 8 nucleotides agree with TRBD2. Germline CDR1 GTSNPN, CDR2 SVGIG (reference sequence). After removal of 5 bases from V and 2 bases from J, the junction contained 8 bases not matched to a gene. This CDR3 region has 14 residues. Written as DNA, the CDR3 is TGTGCCTGGTCAAGCGGGAGAGGTACCTACGAGCAGTACTTC. This gives the protein CAWSSGRGTYEQYF. The full variable domain, rest sourced from reference TRBV30 and TRBJ2-7, is SQTIHQWPATLVQPVGSPLSLECTVEGTSNPNLYWYRQAAGRGLQLLFYSVGIGQISSEVPQNLSASRPQDRQFILSSKKLLLSDSGFYLCAWSSGRGTYEQYFGPGTRLTVT.

The chain has TRBV28 and TRBJ1-2; no reliable D call. V shed 4 bases and J shed 8 bases, with 23 bases lying between them. The CDR3 runs 16 residues. CDR1 is MDHEN, CDR2 SYDVKM, per germline. The CDR3 nucleotides are TGTGCCAGCAGTTCCCACGGAGCTACCCATAGCTACGGCTACACCTTC. Protein product: CASSSHGATHSYGYTF.

The CDR3 sequence is CASSLPRQPQHF. The CDR3 bases are TGTGCCAGCTCTCTGCCTCGACAGCCCCAGCATTTT. V gene TRBV2 combines with J gene TRBJ1-5; D is undetermined. The CDR3 spans 12 residues. The ends were cut back, 8 bases at V and 7 bases at J, with 12 bases in the middle. Germline lookup yields CDR1 SNHLY and CDR2 FYNNEI. Drawing the rest from reference TRBV2 and TRBJ1-5, the complete variable domain is EPEVTQTPSHQVTQMGQEVILRCVPISNHLYFYWYRQILGQKVEFLVSFYNNEISEKSEIFDDQFSVERPDGSNFTLKIRSTKLEDSAMYFCASSLPRQPQHFGDGTRLSIL.

The rearrangement links TRBV30 to TRBJ2-2; 11 nucleotides agree with TRBD2. The CDR3 sequence is 15 residues long. Germline V lookup: CDR1 GTSNPN, CDR2 SVGIG (reference sequence). V shed 4 bases, J shed 4 bases, and the junction held 5 bases outside the gene matches. The CDR3 sequence is CAWTLAGGVTGELFF. CDR3 DNA sequence: TGTGCCTGGACCCTAGCGGGAGGTGTCACCGGGGAGCTGTTTTTT.

The chain couples TRBV2 to TRBJ2-7; 12 bases fit TRBD2. Trimming took 2 bases from V and 7 from J; bases not matched to a gene: 6. The CDR3 spans 15 residues. Germline V CDR1 and CDR2: SNHLY, FYNNEI. This chain's CDR3 is CASSETDLAGGEQYF. In DNA, the CDR3 is TGTGCCAGCAGTGAAACGGACCTAGCGGGGGGGGAGCAGTACTTC.

The chain combines TRBV7-2 with TRBJ1-5, with 7 bases lining up with TRBD1. The CDR3 is 14 amino acids. CDR1 and CDR2 from the germline V gene are SGHTA and FQGNSA. V gave up 5 bases and J gave up 6 bases; unmatched junction bases: 7. DNA of the CDR3: TGTGCCAGCAGCCCCGGGACAGTCGGTCAGCCCCAGCATTTT. As protein: CASSPGTVGQPQHF.

V usage is TRBV10-1 and J usage is TRBJ1-2; maybe TRBD1 (5 bases). The germline CDR1 and CDR2 sequences are WNHNN and SYGVQD (reference sequence). Trimming cost V 8 bases and J 4 bases, with 17 bases left between them. The CDR3 has 14 amino acids. CDR3 sequence reads: CASAPKGTLYGYTF. Here the CDR3 DNA reads TGCGCCAGCGCCCCCAAGGGGACGCTCTATGGCTACACCTTC.

The chain recombines TRBV5-8 with TRBJ1-5, with D maybe TRBD1 (5 bases). CDR1 SGHTS and CDR2 YDEGEE come from the germline V gene. The CDR3 runs 13 residues. V lost 4 bases, J lost 4 bases, and 9 bases lay in between. In nucleotides, the CDR3 is TGTGCCAGCAGCGGGGGGATAAATCAGCCCCAGCATTTT. This translates into CASSGGINQPQHF.

The J gene is TRBJ2-3, the V gene TRBV7-2, with D maybe TRBD2 (5 bases). The length of the CDR3 is 19 residues. V lost 4 bases, J lost 4 bases, and 27 bases lay in between. Germline CDR1 reads SGHTA; CDR2 reads FQGNSA. The CDR3 coding sequence is TGTGCCAGCAGCTCCCGGGAAGGAGAGCCTATAAGGGCCGCAGATACGCAGTATTTT. Protein: CASSSREGEPIRAADTQYF.

In the case of this clone: This specimen includes other DNA sequences encoding the same CDR3. The chain is built from TRBV5-4 and TRBJ2-1; D not resolved. Deletions cut 0 bases from V and 7 bases from J, with 8 bases between. Germline assignment: CDR1 SGHNT and CDR2 YYREEE (reference sequence). This CDR3 is 13 amino acids long. For the CDR3, the DNA is TGTGCCAGCAGCTTGGGGATTGGGAATGAGCAGTTCTTC. This sequence encodes CASSLGIGNEQFF.

V is TRBV28 and J is TRBJ2-1; TRBD1 agrees at 8 bases. CDR1 MDHEN and CDR2 SYDVKM come from the germline V gene. Trimming removed 5 bases from V and 4 bases from J; junction bases left unmatched: 7. The CDR3 extends over 15 amino acids. CDR3: CASSPRDRIYNEQFF. The CDR3 bases are TGTGCCAGCAGTCCCCGGGACAGGATTTACAATGAGCAGTTCTTC.

The V and J genes are TRBV27 and TRBJ2-5; TRBD2 aligns across 8 bases. CDR3 length: 14 amino acids. Germline values: CDR1 MNHEY, CDR2 SMNVEV (reference sequence). J gave up 5 bases and V 4 bases, and 6 bases lay outside the gene matches. The CDR3 loop is CASSSRTGGETQYF. In DNA form, the CDR3 reads TGTGCCAGCAGTTCCCGGACGGGGGGGGAGACCCAGTACTTC.

With regard to this clone: Other DNA sequences in this specimen translate into the identical CDR3. The V gene is TRBV2, the J gene TRBJ1-4; unclear D gene. Germline CDR1 SNHLY, CDR2 FYNNEI. The length of the CDR3 is 13 residues. V lost 4 bases and J lost 5, with 8 bases in between. The DNA of the CDR3 is TGTGCCAGCAGTGCGGGTTTGAATGAAAAACTGTTTTTT. It translates to CASSAGLNEKLFF.

Turning to this clone: Other DNA sequences of this sample code for an identical CDR3. This chain links TRBV5-1 with TRBJ2-5, with a possible D match to TRBD1 (6 bases). The end of the DNA is better explained by TRBJ2-7, so the J call may be wrong. This CDR3 is 12 amino acids long. The germline V gene has CDR1 SGHRS and CDR2 YFSETQ. The CDR3 bases are TGCGCCAGCAGCGCCCAGGGGTACGAGCAGTACTTC. Translation gives CASSAQGYEQYF.